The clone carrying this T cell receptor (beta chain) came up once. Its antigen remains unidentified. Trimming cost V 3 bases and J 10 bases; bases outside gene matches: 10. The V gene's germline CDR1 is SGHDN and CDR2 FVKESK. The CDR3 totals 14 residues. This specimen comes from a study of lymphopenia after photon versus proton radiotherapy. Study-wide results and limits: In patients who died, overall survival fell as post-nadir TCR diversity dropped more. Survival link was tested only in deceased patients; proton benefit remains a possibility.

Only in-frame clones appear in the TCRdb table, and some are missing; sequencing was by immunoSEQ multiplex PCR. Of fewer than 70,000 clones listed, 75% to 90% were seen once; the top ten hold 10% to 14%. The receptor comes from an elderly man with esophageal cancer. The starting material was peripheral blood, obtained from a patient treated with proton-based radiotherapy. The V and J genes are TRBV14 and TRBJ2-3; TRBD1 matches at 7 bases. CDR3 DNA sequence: TGTGCCAGCAGCCAGACCCGGTACAGGGGATCGCAGTATTTT. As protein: CASSQTRYRGSQYF.